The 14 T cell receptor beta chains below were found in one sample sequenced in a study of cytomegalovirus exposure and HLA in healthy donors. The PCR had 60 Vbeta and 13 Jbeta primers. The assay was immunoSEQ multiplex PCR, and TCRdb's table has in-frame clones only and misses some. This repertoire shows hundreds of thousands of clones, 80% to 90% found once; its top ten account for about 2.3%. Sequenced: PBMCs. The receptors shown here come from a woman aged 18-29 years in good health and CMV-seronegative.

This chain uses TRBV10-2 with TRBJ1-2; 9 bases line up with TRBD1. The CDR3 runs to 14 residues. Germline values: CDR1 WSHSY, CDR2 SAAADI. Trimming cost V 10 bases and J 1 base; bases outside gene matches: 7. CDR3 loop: CATNDRGYNYGYTF. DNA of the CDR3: TGCGCCACAAATGACAGGGGGTATAACTATGGCTACACCTTC.

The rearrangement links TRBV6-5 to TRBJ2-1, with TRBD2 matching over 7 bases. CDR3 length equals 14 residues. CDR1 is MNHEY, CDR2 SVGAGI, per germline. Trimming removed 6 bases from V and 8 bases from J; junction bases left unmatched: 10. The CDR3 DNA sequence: TGTGCCAGCAGCGTGCGGACTAGTCGGGATGAGCAGTTCTTC. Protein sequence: CASSVRTSRDEQFF.

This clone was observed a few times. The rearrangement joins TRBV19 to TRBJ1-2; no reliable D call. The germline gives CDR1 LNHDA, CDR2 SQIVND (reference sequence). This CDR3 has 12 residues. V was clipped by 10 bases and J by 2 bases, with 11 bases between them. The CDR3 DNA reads TGTGCCACGAGGCCGGTGAACTATGGCTACACCTTC. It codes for CATRPVNYGYTF. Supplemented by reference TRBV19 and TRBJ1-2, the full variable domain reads DGGITQSPKYLFRKEGQNVTLSCEQNLNHDAMYWYRQDPGQGLRLIYYSQIVNDFQKGDIAEGYSVSREKKESFPLTVTSAQKNPTAFYLCATRPVNYGYTFGSGTRLTVV.

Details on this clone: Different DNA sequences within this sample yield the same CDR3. This CDR3 is CASSRGQGGSPLHF. Here the CDR3 DNA reads TGTGCCAGCAGCCGTGGACAGGGAGGGTCACCCCTCCACTTT. J is TRBJ1-6 and V is TRBV7-3; 8 positions agree with TRBD1. Germline V gene lookup returns CDR1 SGHTA and CDR2 FQGTGA. The V gene end was trimmed by 5 bases and the J gene end by 10 bases; junction bases not matched to a gene: 7. This CDR3 has 14 amino acids.

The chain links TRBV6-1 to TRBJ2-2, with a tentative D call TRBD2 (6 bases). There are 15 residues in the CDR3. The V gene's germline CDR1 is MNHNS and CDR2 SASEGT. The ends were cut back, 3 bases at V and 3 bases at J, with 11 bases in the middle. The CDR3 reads CASSELARDTGELFF. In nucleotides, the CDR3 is TGTGCCAGCAGTGAGCTAGCGAGGGACACCGGGGAGCTGTTTTTT.

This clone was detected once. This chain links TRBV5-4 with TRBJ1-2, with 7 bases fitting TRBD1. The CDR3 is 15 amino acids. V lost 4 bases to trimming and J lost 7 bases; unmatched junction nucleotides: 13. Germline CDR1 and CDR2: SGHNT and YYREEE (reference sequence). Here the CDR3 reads CASSVDRVQQGGYTF. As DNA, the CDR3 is TGTGCCAGCAGCGTAGACAGGGTTCAGCAAGGTGGCTACACCTTC.

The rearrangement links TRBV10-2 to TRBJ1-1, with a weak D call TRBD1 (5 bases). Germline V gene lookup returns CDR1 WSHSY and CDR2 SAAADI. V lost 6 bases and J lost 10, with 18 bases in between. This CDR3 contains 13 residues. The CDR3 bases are TGCGCCAGCAGCGTCCTAAGTCCAGGGTCAGCTTTCTTT. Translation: CASSVLSPGSAFF.

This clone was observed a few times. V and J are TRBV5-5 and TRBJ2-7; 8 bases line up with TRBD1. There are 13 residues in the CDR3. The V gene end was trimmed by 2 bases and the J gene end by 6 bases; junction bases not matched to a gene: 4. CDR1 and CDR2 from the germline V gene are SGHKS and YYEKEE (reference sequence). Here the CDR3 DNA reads TGTGCCAGCAGCTTAGGACAGGGTGGCGAGCAGTACTTC. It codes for CASSLGQGGEQYF.

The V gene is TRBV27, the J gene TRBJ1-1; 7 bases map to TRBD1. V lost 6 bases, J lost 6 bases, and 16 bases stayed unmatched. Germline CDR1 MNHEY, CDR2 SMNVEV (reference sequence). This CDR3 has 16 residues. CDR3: CASRGRKGAPGSEAFF. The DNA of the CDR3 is TGTGCCAGCAGGGGGAGGAAGGGGGCGCCAGGCTCTGAAGCTTTCTTT.

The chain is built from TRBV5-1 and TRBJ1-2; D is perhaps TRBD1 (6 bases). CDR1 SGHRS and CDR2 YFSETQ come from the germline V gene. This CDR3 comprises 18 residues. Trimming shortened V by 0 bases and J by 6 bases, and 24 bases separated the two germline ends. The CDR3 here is CASSLASPGIYRDDGYTF. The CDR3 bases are TGCGCCAGCAGCTTGGCTTCGCCGGGAATATACAGGGATGATGGCTACACCTTC.

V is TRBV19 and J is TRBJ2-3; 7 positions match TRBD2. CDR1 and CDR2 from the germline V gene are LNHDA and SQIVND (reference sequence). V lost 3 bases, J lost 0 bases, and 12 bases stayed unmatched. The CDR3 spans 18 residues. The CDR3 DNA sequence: TGTGCCAGTAGTATCTTTGGCGGGGGACCTTCTAGCACAGATACGCAGTATTTT. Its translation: CASSIFGGGPSSTDTQYF.

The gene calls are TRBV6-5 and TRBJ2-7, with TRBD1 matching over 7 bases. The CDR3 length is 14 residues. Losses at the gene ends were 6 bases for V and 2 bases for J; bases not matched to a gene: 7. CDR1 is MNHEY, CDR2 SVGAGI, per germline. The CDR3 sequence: CASSFSTGTYEQYF. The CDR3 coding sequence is TGTGCCAGCAGCTTTTCGACAGGGACCTACGAGCAGTACTTC.

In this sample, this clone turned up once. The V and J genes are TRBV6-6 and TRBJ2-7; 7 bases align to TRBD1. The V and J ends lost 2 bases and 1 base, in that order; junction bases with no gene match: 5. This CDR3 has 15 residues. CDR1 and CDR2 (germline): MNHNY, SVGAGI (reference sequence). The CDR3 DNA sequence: TGTGCCAGCAGTTACCCTACAGGGGCGTCCTACGAGCAGTACTTC. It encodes CASSYPTGASYEQYF.

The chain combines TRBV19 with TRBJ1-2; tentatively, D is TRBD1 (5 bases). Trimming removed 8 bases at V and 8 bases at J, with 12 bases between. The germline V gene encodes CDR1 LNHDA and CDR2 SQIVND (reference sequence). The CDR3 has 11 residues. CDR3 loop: CASPRDRGYTF. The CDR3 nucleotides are TGTGCCAGTCCCAGGGATAGGGGCTACACCTTC. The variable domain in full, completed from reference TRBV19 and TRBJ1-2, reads DGGITQSPKYLFRKEGQNVTLSCEQNLNHDAMYWYRQDPGQGLRLIYYSQIVNDFQKGDIAEGYSVSREKKESFPLTVTSAQKNPTAFYLCASPRDRGYTFGSGTRLTVV.